A selection of T cell receptor beta chains follows, all from one sample in a study of blood T cell repertoires in COVID-19. Profiled with immunoSEQ multiplex PCR; TCRdb holds only in-frame clones, not every one. The table has over 150,000 clones, roughly 79% seen once; the top ten hold less than 30%. The sample comprised peripheral blood. These receptors were obtained from a woman in her 70s with acute or convalescent COVID-19. Both conserved end residues are part of each CDR3. A D gene is named only where the DNA matches it firmly. Clone size is shown for a subset of rows, as once, few, many or a class of expanded clone.

J gene,V gene,D gene,clone size,CDR3 protein,CDR3 DNA
TRBJ1-6,TRBV5-1,NA,NA,CASSLAGGYNSPLHF,TGCGCCAGCAGCTTGGCGGGGGGCTATAATTCACCCCTCCACTTT
TRBJ1-2,TRBV4-2,NA,NA,CASSQVSDSYGYTF,TGTGCCAGCAGCCAAGTCTCGGACAGCTATGGCTACACCTTC
TRBJ2-7,TRBV25-1,NA,NA,CASSRQSEQYF,TGTGCCAGCAGCAGACAGAGCGAGCAGTACTTC
TRBJ1-2,TRBV5-1,NA,once,CASSFQGDGYTF,TGCGCCAGCAGCTTCCAAGGGGATGGCTACACCTTC
TRBJ1-3,TRBV19,NA,NA,CASSIQDLGNTIYF,TGTGCCAGTAGTATACAGGACTTAGGAAACACCATATATTTT
TRBJ2-1,TRBV19,TRBD2,NA,CASSIRLAGANEQFF,TGTGCCAGTAGTATACGACTAGCGGGAGCCAATGAGCAGTTCTTC
TRBJ2-3,TRBV24-1,TRBD2,NA,CATAGAGGTDTQYF,TGTGCCACCGCTGGAGCGGGAGGCACAGATACGCAGTATTTT
TRBJ2-5,TRBV18,TRBD2,NA,CASSPLRTSGRAQETQYF,TGTGCCAGCTCACCACTGCGGACTAGCGGGAGGGCCCAAGAGACCCAGTACTTC
TRBJ1-1,TRBV18,TRBD1,once,CASSTAGQMNTEAFF,TGTGCCAGCTCAACGGCGGGACAGATGAACACTGAAGCTTTCTTT
TRBJ2-6,TRBV5-1,NA,NA,CASSLTVPGANVLTF,TGCGCCAGCAGCTTGACTGTCCCTGGGGCCAACGTCCTGACTTTC
TRBJ1-5,TRBV11-3,NA,NA,CASSSYRYSNQPQHF,TGTGCCAGCAGCTCTTACAGGTATAGCAATCAGCCCCAGCATTTT
TRBJ1-1,TRBV4-1,NA,NA,CASSEEGITATANTEAFF,TGCGCCAGCAGCGAAGAGGGGATAACTGCGACAGCAAACACTGAAGCTTTCTTT
TRBJ2-3,TRBV24-1,NA,NA,CATSDRPRDYSTDTQYF,TGTGCCACCAGTGATAGGCCTAGAGACTATAGCACAGATACGCAGTATTTT
TRBJ1-2,TRBV4-1,NA,once,CASSSTPAENYGYTF,TGCGCCAGCAGCTCGACCCCCGCGGAGAACTATGGCTACACCTTC
TRBJ1-3,TRBV7-2,NA,NA,CASTSLGSSGNTIYF,TGTGCCAGCACCTCACTCGGGAGCTCTGGAAACACCATATATTTT
TRBJ2-7,TRBV30,NA,once,CAWGLQGVGEQYF,TGTGCCTGGGGTCTCCAGGGTGTCGGCGAGCAGTACTTC
TRBJ2-2,TRBV14,TRBD2,NA,CASSHSGRHGELFF,TGTGCCAGCAGTCATAGCGGGAGGCACGGGGAGCTGTTTTTT
TRBJ1-1,TRBV6-5,NA,NA,CASSYGADGNTEAFF,TGTGCCAGCAGTTACGGGGCGGACGGTAACACTGAAGCTTTCTTT
TRBJ2-7,TRBV6-2/TRBV6-3,TRBD2,NA,CASSPSYATRPGLAGGTYEQYF,TGTGCCAGCAGCCCCTCCTATGCCACCAGACCGGGACTAGCGGGAGGCACCTACGAGCAGTACTTC
TRBJ1-3,TRBV6-6,NA,NA,CASSYAGESSGNTIYF,TGTGCCAGCAGTTATGCGGGGGAGAGCTCTGGAAACACCATATATTTT
TRBJ1-5,TRBV4-1,NA,NA,CASSQDQAQPQHF,TGCGCCAGCAGCCAAGATCAGGCTCAGCCCCAGCATTTT
TRBJ2-5,TRBV2,NA,NA,CASSRRRLQETQYF,TGTGCCAGCAGCAGGAGGAGGTTGCAAGAGACCCAGTACTTC
TRBJ1-5,TRBV12-5,NA,NA,CASGLVAGRYSNQPQHF,TGTGCTAGTGGTTTGGTCGCAGGAAGATATAGCAATCAGCCCCAGCATTTT
TRBJ1-3,TRBV30,NA,NA,CAWTTGSTAGNTIYF,TGTGCCTGGACTACAGGGAGTACGGCTGGAAACACCATATATTTT
TRBJ2-5,TRBV5-1,TRBD2,NA,CASSWGTSGGQETQYF,TGCGCCAGCAGCTGGGGGACTAGCGGGGGTCAAGAGACCCAGTACTTC
TRBJ2-3,TRBV18,NA,NA,CASSPGGGDTQYF,TGTGCCAGCTCTCCCGGCGGTGGGGATACGCAGTATTTT
TRBJ2-3,TRBV19,TRBD2,NA,CARQTSGRPSTDTQYF,TGTGCCAGACAGACTAGCGGGAGACCTAGCACAGATACGCAGTATTTT
TRBJ2-5,TRBV7-9,TRBD2,NA,CASSFGSGTDSETQYF,TGTGCCAGCAGCTTCGGTAGCGGGACTGATAGCGAGACCCAGTACTTC
TRBJ1-1,TRBV7-2,NA,NA,CASSREGLATEAFF,TGTGCCAGCAGTCGGGAGGGGTTGGCCACTGAAGCTTTCTTT
TRBJ1-2,TRBV19,TRBD1,NA,CASSIMTGQELYGYTF,TGTGCCAGTAGTATAATGACGGGACAGGAGCTCTATGGCTACACCTTC
TRBJ2-3,TRBV24-1,TRBD2,NA,CATSDFWREGGWTDTQYF,TGTGCCACCAGTGATTTTTGGCGGGAGGGGGGATGGACAGATACGCAGTATTTT
TRBJ2-3,TRBV14,TRBD1,NA,CASSWTGTATDTQYF,TGTGCCAGCAGTTGGACAGGGACGGCCACAGATACGCAGTATTTT
TRBJ2-5,TRBV29-1,TRBD2,NA,CSLSGAGVGETQYF,TGCAGCCTTTCAGGAGCGGGAGTAGGGGAGACCCAGTACTTC
TRBJ1-1,TRBV11-1,NA,NA,CASSFGRLNTEAFF,TGTGCCAGCAGCTTCGGGAGACTGAACACTGAAGCTTTCTTT
TRBJ1-5,TRBV6-5,TRBD1,NA,CASSLDRANQPQHF,TGTGCCAGCAGTTTGGACAGGGCTAATCAGCCCCAGCATTTT
TRBJ2-2,TRBV5-5,NA,NA,CASSPPRGSNTGELFF,TGTGCCAGCAGCCCCCCCAGGGGCTCGAACACCGGGGAGCTGTTTTTT
TRBJ2-7,TRBV21-1,NA,NA,CARVTGCYEQYF,TGTGCCAGAGTTACAGGGTGCTACGAGCAGTACTTC
TRBJ1-5,TRBV30,NA,few,CAWSVKGLNNQPQHF,TGTGCCTGGAGTGTAAAGGGACTGAACAATCAGCCCCAGCATTTT
TRBJ1-4,TRBV24-1,NA,NA,CATSEGTGTANEKLFF,TGTGCCACCAGTGAGGGCACAGGGACGGCTAATGAAAAACTGTTTTTT
TRBJ2-5,TRBV3-1/TRBV3-2,TRBD2,NA,CASSRTGRGETQYF,TGTGCCAGCAGCCGAACGGGGAGGGGAGAGACCCAGTACTTC
TRBJ1-1,TRBV18,TRBD1,NA,CASSPDRDTEAFF,TGTGCCAGCTCACCGGACAGGGACACTGAAGCTTTCTTT
TRBJ2-1,TRBV6-5,TRBD2,NA,CASSRTSGGYNEQFF,TGTGCCAGCAGTCGGACTAGCGGGGGGTACAATGAGCAGTTCTTC
TRBJ2-7,TRBV19,NA,NA,CASSIKEGPYEQYF,TGTGCCAGTAGTATCAAGGAGGGCCCCTACGAGCAGTACTTC